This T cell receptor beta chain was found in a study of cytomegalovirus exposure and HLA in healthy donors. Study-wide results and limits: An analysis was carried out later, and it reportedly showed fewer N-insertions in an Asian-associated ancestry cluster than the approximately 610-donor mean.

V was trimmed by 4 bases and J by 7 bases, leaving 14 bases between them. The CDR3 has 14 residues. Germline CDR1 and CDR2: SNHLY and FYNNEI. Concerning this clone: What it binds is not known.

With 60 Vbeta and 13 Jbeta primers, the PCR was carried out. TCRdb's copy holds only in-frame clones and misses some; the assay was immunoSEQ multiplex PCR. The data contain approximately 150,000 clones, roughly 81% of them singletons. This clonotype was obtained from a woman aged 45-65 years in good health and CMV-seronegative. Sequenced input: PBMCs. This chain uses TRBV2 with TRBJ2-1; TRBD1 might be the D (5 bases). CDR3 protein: CASSVRQGRNEQFF. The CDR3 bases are TGTGCCAGCAGTGTGAGGCAGGGAAGGAATGAGCAGTTCTTC.